This TCR beta chain appears in the sequencing data of a study of vaccination and CD4 T cells after COVID-19. At the level of the study: Researchers treated cells with overlapping spike peptides taken from SARS-CoV-2, HCoV-NL63, HCoV-OC43 and HCoV-229E.

As regards this clonotype: What it binds is not known.

The sample's treatment: approximately 9-day PBMC culture with coronavirus spike peptide pools or control peptides (ViraFEST assay). TCR sequencing followed the expansion of antigen-specific T cells with peptide pools in ViraFEST. The Oncomine TCR Beta short-read assay was applied to DNA of cultured CD4+ T cells. Someone extracted genomic DNA from cultured CD4+ T cells. TCRdb called the PCR reads again in MiXCR, with one record for every CDR3 protein. The sample lists approximately 19,000 distinct CDR3 sequences; around 80% were seen once. Per the germline V gene, CDR1 is LNHDA and CDR2 is SQIVND (reference sequence). V dropped 0 bases and J dropped 12 bases, with 18 bases sitting between them. This CDR3 comprises 15 residues.

Source: CD4+ T cells from blood, cultured in vitro, taken after SARS-CoV-2 vaccination. The chain links TRBV19 to TRBJ1-5; D possibly corresponds to TRBD1 (6 bases). The TCR sequence derives from a human donor who received a COVID-19 vaccine. CDR3 nucleotides: TGTGCCAGTAGTATAGATCTAAGGGGCAGGGGATACCAGCATTTT. It is translated as CASSIDLRGRGYQHF.